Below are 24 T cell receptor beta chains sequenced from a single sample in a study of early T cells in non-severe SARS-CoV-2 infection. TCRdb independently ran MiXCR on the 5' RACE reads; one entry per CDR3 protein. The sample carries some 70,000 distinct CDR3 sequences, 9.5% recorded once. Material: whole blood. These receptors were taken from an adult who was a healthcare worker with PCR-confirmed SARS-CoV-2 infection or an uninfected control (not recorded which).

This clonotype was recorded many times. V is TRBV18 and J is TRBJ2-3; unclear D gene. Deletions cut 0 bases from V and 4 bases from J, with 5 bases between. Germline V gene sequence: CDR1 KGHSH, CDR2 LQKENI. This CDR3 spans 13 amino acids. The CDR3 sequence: CASSPPNADTQYF. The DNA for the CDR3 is TGTGCCAGCTCACCACCCAACGCAGATACGCAGTATTTT.

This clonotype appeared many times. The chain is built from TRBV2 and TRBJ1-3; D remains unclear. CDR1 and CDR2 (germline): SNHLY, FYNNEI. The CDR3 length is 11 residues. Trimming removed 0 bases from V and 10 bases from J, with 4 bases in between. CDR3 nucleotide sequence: TGTGCCAGCAGTGAAGCACAAACCATATATTTT. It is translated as CASSEAQTIYF.

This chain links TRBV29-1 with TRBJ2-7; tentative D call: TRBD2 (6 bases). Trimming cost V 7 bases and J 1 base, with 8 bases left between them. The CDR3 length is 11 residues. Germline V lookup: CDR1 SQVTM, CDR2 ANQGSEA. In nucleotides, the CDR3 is TGCAGCGCCGGGACTTCCTACGAGCAGTACTTC. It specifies CSAGTSYEQYF.

The CDR3 coding sequence is TGTGCCACCTCAGTCGGAGTGGGAACCGGGGAGCTGTTTTTT. Protein product: CATSVGVGTGELFF. The chain joins TRBV24-1 to TRBJ2-2, with no clear D. Germline loops: CDR1 KGHDR, CDR2 SFDVKD. Trimming stripped 9 bases from V and 5 bases from J, with 15 bases between. The CDR3 sequence is 14 residues long.

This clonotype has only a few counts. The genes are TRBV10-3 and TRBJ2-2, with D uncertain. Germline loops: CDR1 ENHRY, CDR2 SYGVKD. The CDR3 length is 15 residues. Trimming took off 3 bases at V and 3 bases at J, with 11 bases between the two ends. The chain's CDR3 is CAISDTAADTGELFF. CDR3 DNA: TGTGCCATCAGTGACACTGCCGCGGACACCGGGGAGCTGTTTTTT.

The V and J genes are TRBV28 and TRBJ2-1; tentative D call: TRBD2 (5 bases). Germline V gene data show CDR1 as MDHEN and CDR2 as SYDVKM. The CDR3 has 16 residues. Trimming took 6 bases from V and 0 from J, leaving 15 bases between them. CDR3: CASSSVDLLSYNEQFF. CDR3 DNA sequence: TGTGCCAGCAGCTCCGTGGACTTACTCTCCTACAATGAGCAGTTCTTC. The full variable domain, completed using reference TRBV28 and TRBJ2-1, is DVKVTQSSRYLVKRTGEKVFLECVQDMDHENMFWYRQDPGLGLRLIYFSYDVKMKEKGDIPEGYSVSREKKERFSLILESASTNQTSMYLCASSSVDLLSYNEQFFGPGTRLTVL.

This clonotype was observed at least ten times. The CDR3 DNA follows: TGTGCCAGCAGCTTTGGAGGGGCAGGGGGAGGATCCTACGAGCAGTACTTC. It translates to CASSFGGAGGGSYEQYF. The genes are TRBV11-2 and TRBJ2-7; tentatively, D is TRBD1 (7 bases). Germline V gene lookup returns CDR1 SGHAT and CDR2 FQNNGV. The V end lost 3 bases, the J end lost 1 base, and 19 bases lay between the germline ends. The CDR3 is 17 amino acids.

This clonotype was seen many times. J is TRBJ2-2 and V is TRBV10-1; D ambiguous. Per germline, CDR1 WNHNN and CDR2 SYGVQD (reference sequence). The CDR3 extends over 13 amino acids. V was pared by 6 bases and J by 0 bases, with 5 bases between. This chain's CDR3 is CASRATNTGELFF. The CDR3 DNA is TGCGCCAGCAGGGCCACGAACACCGGGGAGCTGTTTTTT.

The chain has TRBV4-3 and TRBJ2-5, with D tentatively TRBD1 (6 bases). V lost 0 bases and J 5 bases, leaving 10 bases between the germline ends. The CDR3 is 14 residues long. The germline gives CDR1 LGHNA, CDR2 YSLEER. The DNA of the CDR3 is TGCGCCAGCAGCCAAGACACAGGGAAGGAGACCCAGTACTTC. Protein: CASSQDTGKETQYF.

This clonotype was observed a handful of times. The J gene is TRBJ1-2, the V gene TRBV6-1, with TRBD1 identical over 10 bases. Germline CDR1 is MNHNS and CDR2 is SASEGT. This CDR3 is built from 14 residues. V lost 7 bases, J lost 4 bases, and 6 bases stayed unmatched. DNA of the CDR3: TGTGCCAGCAATCCGACAGGGGGCCCCTATGGCTACACCTTC. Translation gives CASNPTGGPYGYTF.

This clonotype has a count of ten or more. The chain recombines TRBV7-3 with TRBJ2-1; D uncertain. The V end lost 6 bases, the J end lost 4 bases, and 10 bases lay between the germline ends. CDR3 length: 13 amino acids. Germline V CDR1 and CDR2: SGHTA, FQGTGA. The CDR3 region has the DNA TGTGCCAGCAGGGCCCAACCTTACAATGAGCAGTTCTTC. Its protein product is CASRAQPYNEQFF.

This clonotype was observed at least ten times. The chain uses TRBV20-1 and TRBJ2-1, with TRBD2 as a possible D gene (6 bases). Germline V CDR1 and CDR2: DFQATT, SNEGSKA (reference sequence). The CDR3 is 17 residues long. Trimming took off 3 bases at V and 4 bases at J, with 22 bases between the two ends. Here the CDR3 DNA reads TGCAGTGCTAGTGGGTTTGGAGGGAGTGATGGGTACAATGAGCAGTTCTTC. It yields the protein CSASGFGGSDGYNEQFF.

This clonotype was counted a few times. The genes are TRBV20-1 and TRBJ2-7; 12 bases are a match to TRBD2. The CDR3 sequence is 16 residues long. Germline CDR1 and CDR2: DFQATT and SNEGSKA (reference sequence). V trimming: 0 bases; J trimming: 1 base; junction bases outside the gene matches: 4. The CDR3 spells CSARDRLAGASYEQYF. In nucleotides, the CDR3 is TGCAGTGCTAGAGATCGACTAGCGGGGGCATCCTACGAGCAGTACTTC.

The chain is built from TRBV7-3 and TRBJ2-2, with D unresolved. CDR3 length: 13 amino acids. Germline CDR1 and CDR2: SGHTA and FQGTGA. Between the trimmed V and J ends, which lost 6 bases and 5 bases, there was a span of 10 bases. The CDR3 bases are TGTGCCAGCAGAGAAGGGCGTACCGGGGAGCTGTTTTTT. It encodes CASREGRTGELFF. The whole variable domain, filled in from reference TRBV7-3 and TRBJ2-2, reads GAGVSQTPSNKVTEKGKYVELRCDPISGHTALYWYRQSLGQGPEFLIYFQGTGAADDSGLPNDRFFAVRPEGSVSTLKIQRTERGDSAVYLCASREGRTGELFFGEGSRLTVL.

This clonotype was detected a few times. The CDR3 region has the DNA TGTGCCAGCAGCTTAACTAGCGCGTCCAATGAGCAGTTCTTC. This encodes CASSLTSASNEQFF. V and J are TRBV11-2 and TRBJ2-1; 7 bases are shared with TRBD2. The germline gives CDR1 SGHAT, CDR2 FQNNGV. V lost 2 bases, J lost 6 bases, and 4 bases stayed unmatched. There are 14 residues in the CDR3. The complete variable domain, with remaining parts taken from reference TRBV11-2 and TRBJ2-1, reads EAGVAQSPRYKIIEKRQSVAFWCNPISGHATLYWYQQILGQGPKLLIQFQNNGVVDDSQLPKDRFSAERLKGVDSTLKIQPAKLEDSAVYLCASSLTSASNEQFFGPGTRLTVL.

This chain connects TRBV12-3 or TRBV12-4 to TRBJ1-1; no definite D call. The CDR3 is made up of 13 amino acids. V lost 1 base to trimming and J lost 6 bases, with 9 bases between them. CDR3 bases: TGTGCCAGCAGTTTAGGGACCTTCGCTGAAGCTTTCTTT. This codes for CASSLGTFAEAFF.

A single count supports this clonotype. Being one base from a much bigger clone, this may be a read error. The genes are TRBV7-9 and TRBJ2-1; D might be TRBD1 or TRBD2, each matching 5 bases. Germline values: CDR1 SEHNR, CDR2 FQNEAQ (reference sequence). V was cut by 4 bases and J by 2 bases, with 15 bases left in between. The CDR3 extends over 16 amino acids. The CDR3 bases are TGTGCCAGCAGCTCTGGGACCCTTCCCACCTACAATGAGCAGTTCTTC. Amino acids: CASSSGTLPTYNEQFF. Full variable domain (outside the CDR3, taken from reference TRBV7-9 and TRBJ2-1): DTGVSQNPRHKITKRGQNVTFRCDPISEHNRLYWYRQTLGQGPEFLTYFQNEAQLEKSRLLSDRFSAERPKGSFSTLEIQRTEQGDSAMYLCASSSGTLPTYNEQFFGPGTRLTVL.

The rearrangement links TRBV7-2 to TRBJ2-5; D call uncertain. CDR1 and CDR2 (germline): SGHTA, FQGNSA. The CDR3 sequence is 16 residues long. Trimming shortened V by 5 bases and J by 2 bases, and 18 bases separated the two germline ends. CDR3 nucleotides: TGTGCCAGCAGCCCCCGGCGGAGCACGCAACAAGAGACCCAGTACTTC. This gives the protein CASSPRRSTQQETQYF. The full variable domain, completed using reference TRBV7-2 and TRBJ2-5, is GAGVSQSPSNKVTEKGKDVELRCDPISGHTALYWYRQSLGQGLEFLIYFQGNSAPDKSGLPSDRFSAERTGGSVSTLTIQRTQQEDSAVYLCASSPRRSTQQETQYFGPGTRLLVL.

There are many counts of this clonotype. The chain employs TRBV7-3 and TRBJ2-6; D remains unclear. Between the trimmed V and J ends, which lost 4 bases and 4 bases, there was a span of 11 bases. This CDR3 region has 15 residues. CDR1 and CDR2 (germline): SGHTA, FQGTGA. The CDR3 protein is CASSSQVLGANVLTF. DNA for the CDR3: TGTGCCAGCAGCTCCCAGGTTTTGGGGGCCAACGTCCTGACTTTC.

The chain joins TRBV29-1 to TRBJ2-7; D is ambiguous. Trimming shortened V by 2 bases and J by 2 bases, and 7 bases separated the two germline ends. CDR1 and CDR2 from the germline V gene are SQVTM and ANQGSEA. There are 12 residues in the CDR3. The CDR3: CSVESRTYEQYF. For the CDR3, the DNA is TGCAGCGTTGAAAGTAGAACCTACGAGCAGTACTTC.

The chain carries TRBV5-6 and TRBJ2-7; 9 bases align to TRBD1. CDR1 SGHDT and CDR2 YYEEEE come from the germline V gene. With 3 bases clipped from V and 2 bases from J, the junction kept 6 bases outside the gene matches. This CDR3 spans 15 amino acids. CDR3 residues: CASSSRDRATYEQYF. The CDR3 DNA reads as TGTGCCAGCAGCTCACGGGACAGGGCAACCTACGAGCAGTACTTC.

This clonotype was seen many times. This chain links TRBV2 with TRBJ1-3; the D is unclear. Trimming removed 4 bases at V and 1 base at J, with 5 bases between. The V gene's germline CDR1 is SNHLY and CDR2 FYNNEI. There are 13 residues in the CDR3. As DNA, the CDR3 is TGTGCCAGCAGTGGAGTTTCTGGAAACACCATATATTTT. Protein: CASSGVSGNTIYF.

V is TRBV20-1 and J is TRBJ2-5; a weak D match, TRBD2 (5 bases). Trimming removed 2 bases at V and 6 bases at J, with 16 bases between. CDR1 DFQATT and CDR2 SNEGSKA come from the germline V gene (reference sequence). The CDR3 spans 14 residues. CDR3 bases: TGCAGTGCTAGATCGGGTACCGGGGTCAAGACCCAGTACTTC. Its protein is CSARSGTGVKTQYF.

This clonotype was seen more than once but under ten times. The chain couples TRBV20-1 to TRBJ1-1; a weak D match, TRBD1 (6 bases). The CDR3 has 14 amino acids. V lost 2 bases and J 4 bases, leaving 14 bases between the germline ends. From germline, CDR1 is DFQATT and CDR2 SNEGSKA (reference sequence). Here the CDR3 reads CSARLEVGGTEAFF. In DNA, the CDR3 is TGCAGTGCTAGACTCGAGGTAGGGGGCACTGAAGCTTTCTTT.